Below, one TCR beta chain is given with its context. Indicated treatment: about 20 received Ad26.COV2.S at low or high dose, single or two shots; 5 received placebo; per-sample allocation not given. On day 63 after the first injection, vaccine and placebo recipients gave samples. In germline, CDR1 is SEHNR, CDR2 FQNEAQ (reference sequence). CDR3 length: 17 amino acids. Losses at the gene ends were 1 base for V and 2 bases for J; bases not matched to a gene: 5. Assay used: immunoSEQ multiplex PCR; TCRdb lists only in-frame clones, some missing. The table has more than 300,000 clones, 75% to 90% seen once. This sample was included in a study of Ad26.COV2.S vaccination and SARS-CoV-2 variants.

The sequence was obtained from a person aged 18-60 years who received the Ad26.COV2.S COVID-19 vaccine or a placebo. The sample consisted of peripheral blood, taken in a trial of Ad26.COV2.S vaccine versus placebo. V gene TRBV7-9 combines with J gene TRBJ2-1, with 10 bases fitting TRBD2. The CDR3 reads CASSLGASGRTYNEQFF. CDR3 coding DNA: TGTGCCAGCAGCTTAGGGGCTAGCGGGAGAACCTACAATGAGCAGTTCTTC.